This entry lists 9 T cell receptor beta chains sequenced from one sample in a study of vaccination and CD4 T cells after COVID-19. Oncomine TCR Beta short-read sequencing was applied to DNA from cultured CD4+ T cells. TCRdb re-called the PCR reads with MiXCR, one entry per CDR3 protein. Of about 26,000 distinct CDR3 sequences listed, 40% to 45% are singletons. No antigen is known for these receptors. Treatment denoted: roughly ten-day PBMC culture with coronavirus spike peptide pools or control peptides (ViraFEST assay). The material sequenced was CD4+ T cells from blood, cultured in vitro. Source of these receptors: a human donor who had recovered from COVID-19.

This rearrangement joins TRBV6-1 to TRBJ1-2; no definite D call. The CDR3 spans 12 residues. Germline CDR1 and CDR2: MNHNS and SASEGT. V was pared by 6 bases and J by 3 bases, with 8 bases between. The CDR3 DNA follows: TGTGCCAGCAGGCAAGGACACTATGGCTACACCTTC. This encodes CASRQGHYGYTF.

The chain uses TRBV25-1 and TRBJ1-5; maybe TRBD1 (5 bases). Germline CDR1 is MGHDK and CDR2 is SYGVNS. V dropped 4 bases and J dropped 0 bases, with 10 bases sitting between them. The CDR3 runs 15 residues. CDR3 protein: CASSGGRDSNQPQHF. CDR3 coding DNA: TGTGCCAGCAGTGGGGGCCGCGATAGCAATCAGCCCCAGCATTTT.

This chain uses TRBV12-3 or TRBV12-4 with TRBJ1-6; 8 nucleotides agree with TRBD1. There are 16 residues in the CDR3. V gave up 2 bases and J gave up 6 bases; unmatched junction bases: 6. CDR3 protein: CASSLPTGTGNSPLHF. The CDR3 coding sequence is TGTGCCAGCAGTTTACCTACCGGGACAGGTAATTCACCCCTCCACTTT.

The chain recombines TRBV7-8 with TRBJ2-2, with a weak D call TRBD2 (7 bases). Between the trimmed V and J ends, which lost 6 bases and 7 bases, there was a span of 12 bases. This CDR3 comprises 13 residues. Germline lookup yields CDR1 SGHVS and CDR2 FQNEAQ. CDR3 sequence: CASSRGAGGELFF. DNA for the CDR3: TGTGCCAGCAGTCGGGGGGCTGGCGGGGAGCTGTTTTTT.

This chain uses TRBV24-1 with TRBJ2-1; TRBD2 matches 9 bases. The CDR3 runs to 15 residues. Germline CDR1 is KGHDR and CDR2 is SFDVKD. Trimming at V came to 4 bases and at J to 2 bases, leaving 2 bases not matched to a gene. Here the CDR3 DNA reads TGTGCCACCAGTGAGGGCGGGAGGGCCTACAATGAGCAGTTCTTC. Its protein product is CATSEGGRAYNEQFF.

This rearrangement joins TRBV15 to TRBJ1-1; perhaps TRBD1 as D (6 bases). The V end was cut by 2 bases, the J end by 7 bases, with 17 bases between. The CDR3 extends over 15 amino acids. Germline CDR1 reads LNHNV; CDR2 reads YYDKDF (reference sequence). CDR3 sequence reads: CATSRRQAGVGEAFF. The CDR3 DNA sequence: TGTGCCACCAGCAGAAGACAGGCGGGTGTTGGTGAAGCTTTCTTT.

CDR3 nucleotides: TGTGCCAGCAGTACCGGGATCAGCACTGAAGCTTTCTTT. Amino acids: CASSTGISTEAFF. V usage is TRBV2 and J usage is TRBJ1-1; no clear D. Germline V gene lookup returns CDR1 SNHLY and CDR2 FYNNEI. The CDR3 covers 13 residues. V lost 5 bases and J 4 bases, leaving 11 bases between the germline ends.

The chain recombines TRBV10-3 with TRBJ2-1; unclear D gene. V was shortened by 7 bases and J by 6 bases, with 19 bases between the two germline ends. The CDR3 runs 15 residues. CDR1 is ENHRY, CDR2 SYGVKD, per germline. The CDR3 region is CAIKDGGTTRNEQFF. The DNA of the CDR3 is TGTGCCATCAAGGATGGCGGCACGACCCGCAATGAGCAGTTCTTC.

V gene TRBV5-4 combines with J gene TRBJ2-5; 16 bases line up with TRBD2. This CDR3 is built from 16 residues. The germline gives CDR1 SGHNT, CDR2 YYREEE (reference sequence). V trimming: 2 bases; J trimming: 5 bases; junction bases outside the gene matches: 3. The CDR3 spells CASSFPGLAGGETQYF. For the CDR3, the DNA is TGTGCCAGCAGCTTCCCGGGACTAGCGGGGGGGGAGACCCAGTACTTC. The full variable domain, its missing parts supplied by reference TRBV5-4 and TRBJ2-5, is ETGVTQSPTHLIKTRGQQVTLRCSSQSGHNTVSWYQQALGQGPQFIFQYYREEENGRGNFPPRFSGLQFPNYSSELNVNALELDDSALYLCASSFPGLAGGETQYFGPGTRLLVL.